These 20 T cell receptor beta chains share one sample of origin, sequenced in a study of T cells in Graves' hyperthyroidism and ophthalmopathy. Researchers amplified the TCR beta CDR3 regions from RNA transcripts. HTBI primers were the set used in a first-round RT-PCR of the TCR CDR3. TCRdb reprocessed the multiplex PCR reads via MiXCR and lists one record per CDR3 protein. The sample has 250,000 or so distinct CDR3 sequences; over 15% are singletons. Sequenced: blood. Receptors originate from a woman aged 18 to 35 with Graves' ophthalmopathy.

This clonotype was counted only a few times. The chain couples TRBV4-1 to TRBJ2-3, with D tentatively TRBD2 (5 bases). This CDR3 region has 16 residues. Trimming took 0 bases from V and 2 from J, leaving 12 bases between them. Germline loops: CDR1 MGHRA, CDR2 YSYEKL. The CDR3 nucleotides are TGCGCCAGCAGCCAAGAGCGGGCGGCCGCCACAGATACGCAGTATTTT. It codes for CASSQERAAATDTQYF.

This rearrangement joins TRBV27 to TRBJ2-2; either TRBD1 or TRBD2 may fit D (5 bases each). The CDR3 is 15 residues long. V was cut by 7 bases and J by 2 bases, with 14 bases left in between. Germline CDR1 MNHEY, CDR2 SMNVEV (reference sequence). As DNA, the CDR3 is TGTGCCAGCAATCCAATTGGGGGTAACACCGGGGAGCTGTTTTTT. It codes for CASNPIGGNTGELFF.

In this sample, this clonotype turned up many times. The rearrangement joins TRBV27 to TRBJ2-2; a weak D match, TRBD1 (6 bases). Per the germline V gene, CDR1 is MNHEY and CDR2 is SMNVEV (reference sequence). V was clipped by 4 bases and J by 6 bases, with 12 bases between them. The CDR3 runs 14 residues. The CDR3 coding sequence is TGTGCCAGCAGTTACTTACAGGGAGCCGGGGAGCTGTTTTTT. This gives the protein CASSYLQGAGELFF.

The table lists this clonotype with many counts. The chain has TRBV28 and TRBJ1-1; 8 nucleotides line up with TRBD1. The CDR3 totals 13 residues. Germline V gene sequence: CDR1 MDHEN, CDR2 SYDVKM. J was trimmed by 10 bases and V by 3 bases; bases with no gene match: 7. The CDR3 coding sequence is TGTGCCAGCAGTTTTCCGGCAGGGGGCCTAGCTTTCTTT. The encoded protein is CASSFPAGGLAFF.

Comments on this clonotype: An end of the junction differs from the germline gene, which may be a read error. As DNA, the CDR3 is TGTGTCAGCAGCTTCTCCATCACGGATACGCGGTATTTT. It encodes CVSSFSITDTRYF. The rearrangement joins TRBV7-2 to TRBJ2-3; D is unresolved. CDR1 and CDR2 (germline): SGHTA, FQGNSA. The CDR3 has 13 residues.

This clonotype was counted many times. The chain employs TRBV4-1 and TRBJ2-1; 8 bases are shared with TRBD2. This CDR3 comprises 16 residues. J lost 7 bases, V lost 1 base, and 9 bases had no gene match. CDR1 is MGHRA and CDR2 is YSYEKL in the germline V gene. The CDR3 sequence: CASSQARSGSKNEQFF. The DNA of the CDR3 is TGCGCCAGCAGCCAAGCCCGGAGCGGGAGTAAGAATGAGCAGTTCTTC.

In its sample, this clonotype was seen many times. The CDR3 loop reads CASSFMGGGAYEQYF. DNA of the CDR3: TGTGCCAGCAGCTTTATGGGGGGGGGGGCCTACGAGCAGTACTTC. J is TRBJ2-7 and V is TRBV28; 7 nucleotides match TRBD2. The CDR3 length is 15 residues. CDR1 MDHEN and CDR2 SYDVKM come from the germline V gene. V lost 6 bases and J lost 2; bases outside the gene matches: 10.

This clonotype appeared many times. The chain carries TRBV12-3 or TRBV12-4 and TRBJ2-1; 8 nucleotides line up with TRBD2. This CDR3 region has 16 residues. Trimming cost V 6 bases and J 5 bases; bases outside gene matches: 12. The CDR3 is CASSPIGSGINNEQFF. The CDR3 DNA is TGTGCCAGCAGCCCCATTGGTAGCGGGATTAACAATGAGCAGTTCTTC.

The sample holds many counts of this clonotype. The chain combines TRBV12-3 or TRBV12-4 with TRBJ2-3, with TRBD2 matching 7 bases. The junction had 8 bases not matched to a gene; V was cut back by 7 bases and J by 4 bases. There are 14 residues in the CDR3. The CDR3 spells CASTVSGVSDTQYF. The DNA of the CDR3 is TGTGCCAGCACTGTAAGCGGGGTTTCAGATACGCAGTATTTT.

In its sample, this clonotype was seen a few times. CDR3 amino acids: CASSYAPGLTYEQFF. The CDR3 DNA is TGTGCCAGCAGTTACGCCCCGGGACTCACTTATGAGCAGTTCTTC. The J gene is TRBJ2-1, the V gene TRBV6-6, with D tentatively TRBD2 (6 bases). V lost 2 bases, J lost 8 bases, and 16 bases lay in between. The CDR3 loop spans 15 amino acids. Germline values: CDR1 MNHNY, CDR2 SVGAGI (reference sequence).

Many counts were recorded for this clonotype. CDR3 sequence (DNA): TGCAGTGCTTTAAAACCAGGGGTAGGCTACGAGCAGTACTTC. Its translation is CSALKPGVGYEQYF. This chain connects TRBV20-1 to TRBJ2-7; maybe TRBD1 (6 bases). The CDR3 length is 14 residues. Trimming removed 5 bases from V and 3 bases from J, with 17 bases in between. CDR1 is DFQATT, CDR2 SNEGSKA, per germline (reference sequence).

This clonotype was seen ten or more times. The chain couples TRBV5-1 to TRBJ2-1; 12 positions match TRBD2. The CDR3 length is 17 residues. The ends lost 0 bases at V and 3 bases at J; junction bases unmatched: 4. CDR1 is SGHRS, CDR2 YFSETQ, per germline. CDR3 DNA: TGCGCCAGCAGCTTGGGACTAGCGGGAGTAAACTACAATGAGCAGTTCTTC. Its translation: CASSLGLAGVNYNEQFF.

The J gene is TRBJ2-2, the V gene TRBV12-3 or TRBV12-4; 8 nucleotides agree with TRBD1. The CDR3 length is 15 residues. With V trimmed by 7 bases and J by 4 bases, 8 bases remained unmatched. Here the CDR3 reads CASTWTGTTTGELFF. The CDR3 nucleotides read TGTGCCAGCACCTGGACAGGGACCACCACCGGGGAGCTGTTTTTT.

The V call is TRBV4-2, the J call TRBJ2-7; no clear D gene. CDR1 is LGHNA, CDR2 YNFKEQ, per germline. This CDR3 spans 14 amino acids. V was clipped by 1 base and J by 2 bases, with 9 bases between them. The CDR3 bases are TGTGCCAGCAGCCAAGTAGACGGCCCCTACGAGCAGTACTTC. Protein: CASSQVDGPYEQYF.

Many counts were recorded for this clonotype. CDR3 in DNA: TGTGCCAGCAGTGACCCTGGACAGGGGCAATACTACGAGCAGTACTTC. Protein sequence: CASSDPGQGQYYEQYF. This rearrangement joins TRBV2 to TRBJ2-7; 9 nucleotides agree with TRBD1. The CDR3 has 16 amino acids. Germline values: CDR1 SNHLY, CDR2 FYNNEI. J was trimmed by 3 bases and V by 3 bases; bases with no gene match: 9.

This rearrangement joins TRBV18 to TRBJ2-7; 7 bases fit TRBD2. Germline V gene sequence: CDR1 KGHSH, CDR2 LQKENI. The CDR3 runs to 14 residues. The ends lost 1 base at V and 2 bases at J; junction bases unmatched: 2. The CDR3: CASSPRRGAYEQYF. CDR3 sequence (DNA): TGTGCCAGCTCACCACGACGGGGGGCCTACGAGCAGTACTTC.

This clonotype occurred many times. This rearrangement joins TRBV11-2 to TRBJ2-5; no firm D call. The CDR3 runs 15 residues. V was cut by 1 base and J by 5 bases, with 14 bases left in between. Per germline, CDR1 SGHAT and CDR2 FQNNGV. The CDR3 DNA reads TGTGCCAGCAGCTTAGCGGCCCACCCCGGGGAGACCCAGTACTTC. Translated: CASSLAAHPGETQYF. The variable domain in full, completed from reference TRBV11-2 and TRBJ2-5, reads EAGVAQSPRYKIIEKRQSVAFWCNPISGHATLYWYQQILGQGPKLLIQFQNNGVVDDSQLPKDRFSAERLKGVDSTLKIQPAKLEDSAVYLCASSLAAHPGETQYFGPGTRLLVL.

There are many counts of this clonotype. The chain couples TRBV10-3 to TRBJ1-2, with D unresolved. Germline loops: CDR1 ENHRY, CDR2 SYGVKD. The V and J ends lost 6 bases and 3 bases respectively, with 8 bases between them. The CDR3 extends over 12 amino acids. CDR3 coding DNA: TGTGCCATCAGAAACAGAGACTATGGCTACACCTTC. It encodes CAIRNRDYGYTF.

This clonotype occurred many times. J is TRBJ2-7 and V is TRBV12-3 or TRBV12-4, with TRBD1 matching over 9 bases. The CDR3 is 13 residues long. V dropped 6 bases and J dropped 3; count of bases not matched to a gene: 3. DNA of the CDR3: TGTGCCAGCAGGGCGACAGGGGGCTACGAGCAGTACTTC. Protein sequence: CASRATGGYEQYF.

V gene TRBV6-1 combines with J gene TRBJ1-2; no clear D. V lost 6 bases to trimming and J lost 5 bases, with 22 bases between them. CDR1 and CDR2 (germline): MNHNS, SASEGT. The CDR3 has 16 amino acids. This CDR3 reads CASSLDPVEHLYGYTF. CDR3 DNA: TGTGCCAGCAGCCTAGACCCAGTTGAACATTTATATGGCTACACCTTC.